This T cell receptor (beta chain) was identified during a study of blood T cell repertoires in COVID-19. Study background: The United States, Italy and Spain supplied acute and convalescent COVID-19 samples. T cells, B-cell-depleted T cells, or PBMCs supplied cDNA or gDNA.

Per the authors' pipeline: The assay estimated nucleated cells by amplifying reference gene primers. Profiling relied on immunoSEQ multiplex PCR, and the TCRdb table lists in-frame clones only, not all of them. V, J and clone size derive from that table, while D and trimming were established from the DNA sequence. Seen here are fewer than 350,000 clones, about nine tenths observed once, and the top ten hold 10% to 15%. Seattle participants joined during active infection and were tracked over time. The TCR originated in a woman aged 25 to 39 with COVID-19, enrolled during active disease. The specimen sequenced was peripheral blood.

Here the CDR3 reads CASSRRQGSSSGYTF. In DNA, the CDR3 is TGTGCCAGCAGTCGGCGACAGGGAAGTTCTTCTGGCTACACCTTC. The chain links TRBV27 to TRBJ1-2; 7 positions match TRBD1. The CDR3 is 15 amino acids. Germline V gene lookup returns CDR1 MNHEY and CDR2 SMNVEV (reference sequence). J was trimmed by 7 bases and V by 5 bases; bases with no gene match: 13.